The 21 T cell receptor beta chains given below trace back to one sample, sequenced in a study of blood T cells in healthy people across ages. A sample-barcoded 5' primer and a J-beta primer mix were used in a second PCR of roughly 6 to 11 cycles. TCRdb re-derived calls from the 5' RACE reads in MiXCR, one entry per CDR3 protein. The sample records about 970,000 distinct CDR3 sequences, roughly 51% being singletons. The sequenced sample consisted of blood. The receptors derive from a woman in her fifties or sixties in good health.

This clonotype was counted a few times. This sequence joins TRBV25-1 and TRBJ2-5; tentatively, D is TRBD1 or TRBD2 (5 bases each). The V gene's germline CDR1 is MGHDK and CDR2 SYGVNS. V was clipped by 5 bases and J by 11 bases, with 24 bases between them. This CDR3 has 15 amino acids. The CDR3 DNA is TGTGCCAGCAGTATACAGGAGGTCCCCTACAATGAGCAGTACTTC. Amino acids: CASSIQEVPYNEQYF.

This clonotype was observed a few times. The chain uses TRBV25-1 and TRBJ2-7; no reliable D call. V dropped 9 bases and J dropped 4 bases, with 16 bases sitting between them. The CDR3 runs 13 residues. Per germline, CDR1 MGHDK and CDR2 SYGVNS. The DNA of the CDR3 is TGTGCCAGAAGGCGCTGTGAGAAGTACGAGCAGTACTTC. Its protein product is CARRRCEKYEQYF.

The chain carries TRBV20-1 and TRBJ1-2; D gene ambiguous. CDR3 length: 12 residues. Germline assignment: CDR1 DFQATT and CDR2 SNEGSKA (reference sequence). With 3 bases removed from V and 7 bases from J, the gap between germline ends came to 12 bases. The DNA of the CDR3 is TGCAGTGCTAGGGTCCCCCCCCGTGGCTACACCTTC. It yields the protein CSARVPPRGYTF.

The CDR3 region has the DNA TGTGCCAGCAGCCCACAGAGGGGTACAGATACGCAGTATTTT. Encoded protein: CASSPQRGTDTQYF. V gene TRBV7-7 combines with J gene TRBJ2-3; the D gene could be TRBD1 or TRBD2 (5 bases each). Trimming removed 5 bases at V and 3 bases at J, with 12 bases between. This CDR3 comprises 14 residues. The germline CDR1 and CDR2 sequences are SSHAT and FNYEAQ (reference sequence).

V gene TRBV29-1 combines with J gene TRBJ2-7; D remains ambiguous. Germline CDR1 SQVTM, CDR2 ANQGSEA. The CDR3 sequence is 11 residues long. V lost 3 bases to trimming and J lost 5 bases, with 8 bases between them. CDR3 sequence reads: CSVEMIDEQYF. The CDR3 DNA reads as TGCAGCGTTGAGATGATCGACGAGCAGTACTTC.

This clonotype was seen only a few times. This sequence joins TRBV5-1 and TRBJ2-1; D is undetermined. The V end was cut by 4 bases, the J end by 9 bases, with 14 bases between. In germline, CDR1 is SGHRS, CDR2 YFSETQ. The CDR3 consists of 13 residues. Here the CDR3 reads CASSPGGRSEQFF. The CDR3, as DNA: TGCGCCAGCAGCCCAGGCGGACGCAGTGAGCAGTTCTTC. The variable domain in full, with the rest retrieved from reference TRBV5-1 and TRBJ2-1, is KAGVTQTPRYLIKTRGQQVTLSCSPISGHRSVSWYQQTPGQGLQFLFEYFSETQRNKGNFPGRFSGRQFSNSRSEMNVSTLELGDSALYLCASSPGGRSEQFFGPGTRLTVL.

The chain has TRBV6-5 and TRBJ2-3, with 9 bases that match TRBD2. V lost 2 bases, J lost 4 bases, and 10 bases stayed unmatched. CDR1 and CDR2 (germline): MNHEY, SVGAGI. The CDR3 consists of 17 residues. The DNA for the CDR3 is TGTGCCAGCAGTTACAACCAGGCGGGAGGGCTTTCAGATACGCAGTATTTT. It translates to CASSYNQAGGLSDTQYF.

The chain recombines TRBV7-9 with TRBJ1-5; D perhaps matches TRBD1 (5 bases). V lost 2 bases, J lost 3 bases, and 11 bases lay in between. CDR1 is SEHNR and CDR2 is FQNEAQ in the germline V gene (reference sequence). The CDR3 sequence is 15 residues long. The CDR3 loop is CASSLFAGDNQPQHF. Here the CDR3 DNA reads TGTGCCAGCAGCTTATTCGCGGGGGACAATCAGCCCCAGCATTTT.

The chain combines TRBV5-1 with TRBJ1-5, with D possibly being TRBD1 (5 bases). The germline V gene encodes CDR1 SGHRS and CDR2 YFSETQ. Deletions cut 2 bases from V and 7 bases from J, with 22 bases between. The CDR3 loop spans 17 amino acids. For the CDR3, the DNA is TGCGCCAGCAGCTTCCAAATCCTGAGGACACCCAAGCAGCCCCAGCATTTT. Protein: CASSFQILRTPKQPQHF.

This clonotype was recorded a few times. CDR3 sequence reads: CASSLNLYDRALSYNEQFF. As DNA, the CDR3 is TGTGCCAGCAGCTTGAACCTCTATGACCGTGCCCTTTCCTACAATGAGCAGTTCTTC. The chain has TRBV11-1 and TRBJ2-1; D gene unclear. This CDR3 is 19 amino acids long. V dropped 3 bases and J dropped 1 base, with 22 bases sitting between them. Germline loops: CDR1 SGHAT, CDR2 FQDESV (reference sequence).

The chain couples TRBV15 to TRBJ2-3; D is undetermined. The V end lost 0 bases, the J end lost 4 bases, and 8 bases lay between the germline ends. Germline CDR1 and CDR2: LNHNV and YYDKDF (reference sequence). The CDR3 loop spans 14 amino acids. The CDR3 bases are TGTGCCACCAGCAGAGATCCATTGGCAGATACGCAGTATTTT. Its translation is CATSRDPLADTQYF.

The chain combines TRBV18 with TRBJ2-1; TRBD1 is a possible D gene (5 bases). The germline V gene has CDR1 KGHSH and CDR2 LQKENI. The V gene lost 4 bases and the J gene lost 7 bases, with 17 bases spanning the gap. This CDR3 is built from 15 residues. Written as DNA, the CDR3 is TGTGCCAGCTCACGGACGGGCGCAGGGCGTAATGAGCAGTTCTTC. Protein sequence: CASSRTGAGRNEQFF.

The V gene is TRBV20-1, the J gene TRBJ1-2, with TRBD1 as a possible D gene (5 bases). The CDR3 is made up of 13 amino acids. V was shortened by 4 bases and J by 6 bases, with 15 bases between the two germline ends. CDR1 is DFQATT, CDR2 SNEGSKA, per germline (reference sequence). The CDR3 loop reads CSATRSGLDGYTF. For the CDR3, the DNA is TGCAGTGCTACCCGCTCGGGACTTGATGGCTACACCTTC.

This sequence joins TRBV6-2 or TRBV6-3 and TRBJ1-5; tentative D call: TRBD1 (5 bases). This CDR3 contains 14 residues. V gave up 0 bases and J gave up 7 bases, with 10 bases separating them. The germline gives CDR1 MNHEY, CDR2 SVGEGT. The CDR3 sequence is CASSYSRDFQPQHF. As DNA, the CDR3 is TGTGCCAGCAGTTACTCTAGGGACTTCCAGCCCCAGCATTTT.

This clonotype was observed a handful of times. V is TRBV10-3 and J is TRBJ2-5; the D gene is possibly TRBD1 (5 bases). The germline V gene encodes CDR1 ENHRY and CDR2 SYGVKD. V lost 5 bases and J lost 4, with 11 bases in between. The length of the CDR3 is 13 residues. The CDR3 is CAISNPGLETQYF. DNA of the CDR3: TGTGCCATCAGTAATCCAGGGTTAGAGACCCAGTACTTC.

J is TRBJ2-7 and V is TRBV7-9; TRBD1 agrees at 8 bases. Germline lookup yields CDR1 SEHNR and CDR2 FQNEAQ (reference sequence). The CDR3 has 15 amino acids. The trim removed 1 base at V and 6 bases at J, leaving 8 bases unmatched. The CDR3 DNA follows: TGTGCCAGCAGCTTAGGGGACAGGCCGTTTGCCGAGCAGTACTTC. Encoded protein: CASSLGDRPFAEQYF.

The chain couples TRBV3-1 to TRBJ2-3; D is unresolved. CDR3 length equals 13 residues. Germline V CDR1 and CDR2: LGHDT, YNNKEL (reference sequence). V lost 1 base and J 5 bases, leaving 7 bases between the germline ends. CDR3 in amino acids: CASSQGEEDTQYF. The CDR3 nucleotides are TGTGCCAGCAGCCAAGGTGAGGAAGATACGCAGTATTTT.

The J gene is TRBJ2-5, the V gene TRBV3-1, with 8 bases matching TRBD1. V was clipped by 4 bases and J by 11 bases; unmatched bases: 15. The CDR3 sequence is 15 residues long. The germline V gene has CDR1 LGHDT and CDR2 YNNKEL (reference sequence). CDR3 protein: CASSPRDRSGDEQYF. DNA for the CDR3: TGTGCCAGCAGCCCCCGGGACAGGAGTGGGGATGAGCAGTACTTC.

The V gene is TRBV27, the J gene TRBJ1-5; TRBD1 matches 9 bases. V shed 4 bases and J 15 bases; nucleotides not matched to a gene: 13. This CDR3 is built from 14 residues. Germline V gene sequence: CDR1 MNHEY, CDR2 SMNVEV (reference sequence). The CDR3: CASSSGQGTPVRHF. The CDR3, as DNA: TGTGCCAGCAGTTCGGGACAGGGAACGCCTGTTAGGCATTTT.

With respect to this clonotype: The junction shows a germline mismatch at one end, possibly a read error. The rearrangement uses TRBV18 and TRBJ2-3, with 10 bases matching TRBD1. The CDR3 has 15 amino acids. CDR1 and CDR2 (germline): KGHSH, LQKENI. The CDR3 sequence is CASPPGTGERDTQYF. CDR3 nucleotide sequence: TGTGCCAGCCCACCAGGGACAGGGGAGAGAGATACGCAGTATTTT.

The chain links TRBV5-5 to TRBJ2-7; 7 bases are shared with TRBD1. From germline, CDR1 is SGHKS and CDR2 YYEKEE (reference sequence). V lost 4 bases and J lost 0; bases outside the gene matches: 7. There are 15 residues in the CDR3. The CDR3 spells CASSGGQSSSYEQYF. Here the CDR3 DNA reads TGTGCCAGCAGCGGGGGACAGTCTAGCTCCTACGAGCAGTACTTC.